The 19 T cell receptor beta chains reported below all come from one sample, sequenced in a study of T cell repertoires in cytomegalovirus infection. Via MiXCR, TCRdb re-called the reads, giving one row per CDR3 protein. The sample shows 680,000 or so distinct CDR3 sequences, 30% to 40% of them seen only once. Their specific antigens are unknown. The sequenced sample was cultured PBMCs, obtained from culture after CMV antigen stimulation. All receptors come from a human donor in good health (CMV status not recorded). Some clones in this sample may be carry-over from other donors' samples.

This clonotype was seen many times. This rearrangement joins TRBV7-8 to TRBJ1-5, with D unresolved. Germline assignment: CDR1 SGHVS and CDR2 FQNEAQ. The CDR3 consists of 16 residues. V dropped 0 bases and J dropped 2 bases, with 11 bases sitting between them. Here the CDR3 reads CASSLAEVDGNQPQHF. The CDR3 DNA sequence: TGTGCCAGCAGCTTAGCTGAGGTGGACGGCAATCAGCCCCAGCATTTT.

CDR3 in DNA: TGCGCCAGCAGTCAATCTTGCGGCCTTGGGGGGGATAATGAGCAGTTCTTC. It is translated as CASSQSCGLGGDNEQFF. The V call is TRBV23-1, the J call TRBJ2-1; 7 bases agree with TRBD2. TRBV23-1 is an open reading frame, and its role is uncertain. This CDR3 has 17 amino acids. Germline trimming cut 0 bases from V and 7 bases from J; bases unmatched to any gene: 12.

The CDR3 spells CARLPLQESNYGYTF. The CDR3 DNA reads TGTGCCCGTTTACCCCTACAGGAATCTAACTATGGCTACACCTTC. This chain connects TRBV30 to TRBJ1-2; tentatively, D is TRBD1 (5 bases). CDR3 length: 15 residues. Germline V gives CDR1 GTSNPN, CDR2 SVGIG (reference sequence). The V end was cut by 8 bases, the J end by 0 bases, with 19 bases between.

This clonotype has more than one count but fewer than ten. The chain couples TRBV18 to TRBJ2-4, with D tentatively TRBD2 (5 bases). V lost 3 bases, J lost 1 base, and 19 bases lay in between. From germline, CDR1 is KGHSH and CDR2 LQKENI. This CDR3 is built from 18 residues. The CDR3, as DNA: TGTGCCAGCTCACCCAACCAAGGGCAATCGGGGGCCAAAAACATTCAGTACTTC. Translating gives CASSPNQGQSGAKNIQYF.

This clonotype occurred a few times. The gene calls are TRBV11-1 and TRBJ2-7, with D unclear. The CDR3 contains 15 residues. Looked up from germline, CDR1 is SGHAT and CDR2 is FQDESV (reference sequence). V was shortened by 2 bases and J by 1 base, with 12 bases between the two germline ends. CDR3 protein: CASSLRYGNSYEQYF. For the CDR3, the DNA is TGTGCCAGCAGCTTAAGGTACGGCAATTCCTACGAGCAGTACTTC.

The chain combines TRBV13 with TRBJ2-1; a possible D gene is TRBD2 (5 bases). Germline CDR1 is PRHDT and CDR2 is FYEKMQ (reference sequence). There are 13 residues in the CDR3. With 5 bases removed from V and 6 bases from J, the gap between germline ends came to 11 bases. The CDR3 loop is CASSIRTFNEQFF. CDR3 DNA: TGTGCCAGCAGCATCCGGACTTTCAATGAGCAGTTCTTC. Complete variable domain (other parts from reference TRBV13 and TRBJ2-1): AAGVIQSPRHLIKEKRETATLKCYPIPRHDTVYWYQQGPGQDPQFLISFYEKMQSDKGSIPDRFSAQQFSDYHSELNMSSLELGDSALYFCASSIRTFNEQFFGPGTRLTVL.

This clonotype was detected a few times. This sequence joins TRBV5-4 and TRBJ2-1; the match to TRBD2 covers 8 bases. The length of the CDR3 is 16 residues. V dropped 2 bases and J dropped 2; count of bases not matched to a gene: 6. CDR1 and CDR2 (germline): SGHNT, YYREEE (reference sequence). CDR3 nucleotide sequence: TGTGCCAGCAGCTTTGGTAGCGGGACCACCTACAATGAGCAGTTCTTC. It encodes CASSFGSGTTYNEQFF.

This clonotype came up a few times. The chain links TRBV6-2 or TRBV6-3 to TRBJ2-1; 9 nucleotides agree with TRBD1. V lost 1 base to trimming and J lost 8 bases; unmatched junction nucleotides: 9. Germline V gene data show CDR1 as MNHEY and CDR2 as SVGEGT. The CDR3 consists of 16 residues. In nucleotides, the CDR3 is TGTGCCAGCAGTTACTGGCCGGGACAGGGCCGAGATGAGCAGTTCTTC. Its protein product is CASSYWPGQGRDEQFF.

CDR3 coding DNA: TGTGCCAGCAGCTTACAGATGGATCAGCCCCAGCATTTT. Its translation is CASSLQMDQPQHF. This chain links TRBV7-6 with TRBJ1-5, with D unclear. The germline V and J ends were trimmed by 2 bases and 5 bases, with 7 bases remaining between them. CDR1 and CDR2 from the germline V gene are SGHVS and FNYEAQ. The CDR3 runs to 13 residues.

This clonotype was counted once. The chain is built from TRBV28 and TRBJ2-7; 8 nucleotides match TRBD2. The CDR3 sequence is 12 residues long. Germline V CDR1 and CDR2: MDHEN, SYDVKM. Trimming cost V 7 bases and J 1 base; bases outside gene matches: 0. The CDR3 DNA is TGTGCCAGCAAGCGGGGGTCCTACGAGCAGTACTTC. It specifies CASKRGSYEQYF.

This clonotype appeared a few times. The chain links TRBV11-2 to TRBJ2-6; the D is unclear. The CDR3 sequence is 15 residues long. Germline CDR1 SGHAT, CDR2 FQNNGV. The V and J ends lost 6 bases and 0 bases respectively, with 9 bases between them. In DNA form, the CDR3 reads TGTGCCAGCAGTTTTAGTAGCTCTGGGGCCAACGTCCTGACTTTC. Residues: CASSFSSSGANVLTF.

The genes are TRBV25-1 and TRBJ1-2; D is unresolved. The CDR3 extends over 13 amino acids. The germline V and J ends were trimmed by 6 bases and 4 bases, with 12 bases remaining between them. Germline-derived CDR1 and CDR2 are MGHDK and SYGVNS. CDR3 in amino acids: CASSLQASYGYTF. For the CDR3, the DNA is TGTGCCAGCAGCCTTCAAGCCTCCTATGGCTACACCTTC.

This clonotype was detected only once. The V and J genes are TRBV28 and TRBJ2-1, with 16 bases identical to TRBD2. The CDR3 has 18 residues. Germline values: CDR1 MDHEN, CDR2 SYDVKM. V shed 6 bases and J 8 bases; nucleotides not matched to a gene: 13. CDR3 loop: CASSFGGLAGGRHHEQFF. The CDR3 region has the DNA TGTGCCAGCAGCTTCGGGGGACTAGCGGGGGGGCGGCACCATGAGCAGTTCTTC.

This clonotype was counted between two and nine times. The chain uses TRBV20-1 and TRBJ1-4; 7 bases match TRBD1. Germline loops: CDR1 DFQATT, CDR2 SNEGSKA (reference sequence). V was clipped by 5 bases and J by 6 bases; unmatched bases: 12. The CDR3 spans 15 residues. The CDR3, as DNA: TGCAGTGCTCAACCTGAGGGGGCTGTTGATGAAAAACTGTTTTTT. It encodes CSAQPEGAVDEKLFF.

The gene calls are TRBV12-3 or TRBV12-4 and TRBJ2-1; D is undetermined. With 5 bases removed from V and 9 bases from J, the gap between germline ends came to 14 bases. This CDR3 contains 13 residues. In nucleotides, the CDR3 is TGTGCCAGCAGTCCTAGATGGGGATCTGAGCAGTTCTTC. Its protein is CASSPRWGSEQFF.

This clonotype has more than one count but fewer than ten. CDR3 DNA: TGCAGCGTCACAGGGGCGGAGAGCTCCTACGAGCAGTACTTC. Its translation: CSVTGAESSYEQYF. V is TRBV29-1 and J is TRBJ2-7; 7 bases match TRBD1. The CDR3 extends over 14 amino acids. With 6 bases clipped from V and 0 bases from J, the junction kept 8 bases outside the gene matches. Germline V gene lookup returns CDR1 SQVTM and CDR2 ANQGSEA.

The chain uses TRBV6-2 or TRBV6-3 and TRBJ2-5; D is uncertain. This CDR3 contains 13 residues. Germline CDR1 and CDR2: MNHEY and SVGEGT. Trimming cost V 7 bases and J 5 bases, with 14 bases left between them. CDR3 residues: CASMGRKGETQYF. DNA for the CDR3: TGTGCCAGCATGGGCAGGAAAGGGGAGACCCAGTACTTC.

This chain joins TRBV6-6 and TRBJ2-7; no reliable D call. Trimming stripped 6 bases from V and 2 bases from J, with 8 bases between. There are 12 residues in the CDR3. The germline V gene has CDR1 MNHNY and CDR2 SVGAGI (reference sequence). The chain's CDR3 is CASRNDAYEQYF. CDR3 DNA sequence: TGTGCCAGCAGAAACGACGCCTACGAGCAGTACTTC.

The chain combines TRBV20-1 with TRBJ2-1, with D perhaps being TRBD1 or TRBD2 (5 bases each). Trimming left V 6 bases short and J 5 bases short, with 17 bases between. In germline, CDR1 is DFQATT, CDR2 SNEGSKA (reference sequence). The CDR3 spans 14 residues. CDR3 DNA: TGCAGTGCGCCGATCCGGGGCGAGGACAATGAGCAGTTCTTC. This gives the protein CSAPIRGEDNEQFF.